A single sample gave rise to the 25 T cell receptor beta chains below, sequenced in a study of T cells in Graves' hyperthyroidism and ophthalmopathy. RNA transcripts provided the source from which TCR beta CDR3 regions were amplified. The HTBI primer set was used in a first-round RT-PCR of the TCR CDR3. Each CDR3 protein gets one entry after TCRdb re-called the multiplex PCR reads with MiXCR. The data show 750,000 to 900,000 distinct CDR3 sequences, 35% to 40% seen once. Sequenced: blood. The receptors come from a man aged 18 to 35 with Graves' hyperthyroidism.

This clonotype was found once. The chain recombines TRBV15 with TRBJ1-3, with 7 bases aligning to TRBD1. V lost 1 base and J lost 7; bases outside the gene matches: 1. Per germline, CDR1 LNHNV and CDR2 YYDKDF (reference sequence). The CDR3 is 13 residues long. The CDR3 DNA is TGTGCCACCAGCAGAGGGGACAGTAACACCATATATTTT. Its translation is CATSRGDSNTIYF.

This chain uses TRBV5-1 with TRBJ2-2; 10 nucleotides match TRBD2. This CDR3 is 17 amino acids long. The V and J ends lost 1 base and 0 bases, in that order; junction bases with no gene match: 3. Germline V CDR1 and CDR2: SGHRS, YFSETQ. The CDR3 protein is CASSLTSGTSNTGELFF. The CDR3 nucleotides read TGCGCCAGCAGCTTGACTAGCGGGACCTCGAACACCGGGGAGCTGTTTTTT.

This clonotype has just a few counts. CDR3 loop: CASSLVAADPYF. DNA of the CDR3: TGTGCCAGCAGTTTAGTAGCGGCGGACCCGTACTTC. The chain links TRBV12-3 or TRBV12-4 to TRBJ2-7; D perhaps matches TRBD2 (6 bases). V lost 1 base and J 12 bases, leaving 13 bases between the germline ends. The CDR3 has 12 residues.

This chain links TRBV29-1 with TRBJ1-5; 9 nucleotides match TRBD1. Germline V gene lookup returns CDR1 SQVTM and CDR2 ANQGSEA. This CDR3 is 15 amino acids long. V gave up 6 bases and J gave up 7 bases; unmatched junction bases: 13. The chain's CDR3 is CSVAQGQGIGQPQHF. In DNA form, the CDR3 reads TGCAGCGTCGCCCAGGGACAGGGAATAGGACAGCCCCAGCATTTT.

The J gene is TRBJ1-1, the V gene TRBV25-1; no clear D. The V gene lost 5 bases and the J gene lost 0 bases, with 13 bases spanning the gap. The CDR3 has 15 amino acids. Germline lookup yields CDR1 MGHDK and CDR2 SYGVNS. DNA for the CDR3: TGTGCCAGCAGTCCAACAGTGGTAGTGAACACTGAAGCTTTCTTT. It specifies CASSPTVVVNTEAFF.

The chain recombines TRBV19 with TRBJ1-2, with D unresolved. The CDR3 length is 11 residues. The germline gives CDR1 LNHDA, CDR2 SQIVND (reference sequence). V shed 4 bases and J shed 8 bases, with 8 bases lying between them. The CDR3 DNA follows: TGTGCCAGTAGTAACGCACAGGGCTACACCTTC. This encodes CASSNAQGYTF.

The rearrangement uses TRBV7-9 and TRBJ2-5, with 7 nucleotides matching TRBD1. The CDR3 consists of 16 residues. The V gene end was trimmed by 5 bases and the J gene end by 5 bases; junction bases not matched to a gene: 14. Germline loops: CDR1 SEHNR, CDR2 FQNEAQ (reference sequence). The CDR3 nucleotides are TGTGCCAGCAGCCGAGCACCCGGGACAGCTGCGGAGACCCAGTACTTC. Residues: CASSRAPGTAAETQYF.

V gene TRBV7-8 combines with J gene TRBJ2-5; 8 nucleotides match TRBD1. The V segment lost 11 bases and the J segment 5 bases; nucleotides outside the gene matches: 10. The CDR3 is 13 residues long. Germline V gene sequence: CDR1 SGHVS, CDR2 FQNEAQ. CDR3 sequence (DNA): TGTGCCCAGCCGGACAGGGAGAGGGAGACCCAGTACTTC. This translates into CAQPDRERETQYF.

This clonotype was counted between two and nine times. A much bigger clone sits one base away, suggesting this may be a read error. The conserved phenylalanine or tryptophan normally closing the CDR3 is absent here, so this likely arose from a read error. V gene TRBV2 combines with J gene TRBJ1-1; TRBD1 agrees at 9 bases. This CDR3 region has 14 residues. The V gene's germline CDR1 is SNHLY and CDR2 FYNNEI. J lost 2 bases, V lost 7 bases, and 5 bases had no gene match. The CDR3: CASTRDRVNTEAFL. CDR3 DNA sequence: TGTGCCAGCACCCGGGACAGGGTAAACACTGAAGCTTTCCTT.

CDR3 protein: CASSILPGDRREYGYTF. CDR3 DNA sequence: TGTGCCAGTAGCATCCTCCCAGGGGACAGAAGGGAATATGGCTACACCTTC. The gene calls are TRBV19 and TRBJ1-2; 7 positions match TRBD1. V gave up 6 bases and J gave up 5 bases; unmatched junction bases: 18. From germline, CDR1 is LNHDA and CDR2 SQIVND (reference sequence). The CDR3 extends over 17 amino acids. Using reference TRBV19 and TRBJ1-2 for the parts outside the CDR3, the full variable domain is DGGITQSPKYLFRKEGQNVTLSCEQNLNHDAMYWYRQDPGQGLRLIYYSQIVNDFQKGDIAEGYSVSREKKESFPLTVTSAQKNPTAFYLCASSILPGDRREYGYTFGSGTRLTVV.

The rearrangement links TRBV11-2 to TRBJ1-5; TRBD1 aligns across 11 bases. CDR1 is SGHAT, CDR2 FQNNGV, per germline. The CDR3 contains 15 residues. J lost 5 bases, V lost 4 bases, and 4 bases had no gene match. The CDR3 DNA is TGTGCCAGCAGCTCGGACAGGGGGCGTGATCAGCCCCAGCATTTT. Translation gives CASSSDRGRDQPQHF. Full variable domain (missing parts from reference TRBV11-2 and TRBJ1-5): EAGVAQSPRYKIIEKRQSVAFWCNPISGHATLYWYQQILGQGPKLLIQFQNNGVVDDSQLPKDRFSAERLKGVDSTLKIQPAKLEDSAVYLCASSSDRGRDQPQHFGDGTRLSIL.

J is TRBJ2-3 and V is TRBV19; D uncertain. From germline, CDR1 is LNHDA and CDR2 SQIVND (reference sequence). This CDR3 spans 13 amino acids. The ends were cut back, 4 bases at V and 1 base at J, with 6 bases in the middle. This CDR3 is CASSSGRTDTQYF. CDR3 coding DNA: TGTGCCAGTAGTAGCGGACGCACAGATACGCAGTATTTT. Full variable domain (remainder filled in from reference TRBV19 and TRBJ2-3): DGGITQSPKYLFRKEGQNVTLSCEQNLNHDAMYWYRQDPGQGLRLIYYSQIVNDFQKGDIAEGYSVSREKKESFPLTVTSAQKNPTAFYLCASSSGRTDTQYFGPGTRLTVL.

This clonotype was found many times. J is TRBJ2-7 and V is TRBV14; D unclear. V gave up 3 bases and J gave up 3 bases, with 15 bases separating them. CDR1 and CDR2 from the germline V gene are SGHDN and FVKESK. This CDR3 contains 15 residues. This CDR3 reads CASSQATDGHYEQYF. CDR3 sequence (DNA): TGTGCCAGCAGCCAGGCGACCGACGGGCACTACGAGCAGTACTTC.

This clonotype was counted at least ten times. This chain joins TRBV12-3 or TRBV12-4 and TRBJ1-5, with D possibly TRBD1 on 6 matching bases. V dropped 1 base and J dropped 4 bases, with 8 bases sitting between them. This CDR3 is 14 amino acids long. This CDR3 reads CASSLGGRNQPQHF. The CDR3 DNA follows: TGTGCCAGCAGTTTAGGGGGGCGAAATCAGCCCCAGCATTTT.

About this clonotype: Given a much more abundant clone one base away, this may be a read error. The chain uses TRBV20-1 and TRBJ1-4; TRBD1 is a possible D gene (6 bases). The V gene's germline CDR1 is DFQATT and CDR2 SNEGSKA (reference sequence). Trimming removed 3 bases at V and 6 bases at J, with 11 bases between. The CDR3 runs to 13 residues. The CDR3 DNA reads TGCAGTGCTAGCGAAGGGGGGGATGAAAAACTGTTTTTT. It is translated as CSASEGGDEKLFF.

Points on this clonotype: A much more abundant neighbour one base away suggests this may be a read error. The rearrangement uses TRBV7-3 and TRBJ2-5; D ambiguous. The CDR3 runs 13 residues. The germline V gene has CDR1 SGHTA and CDR2 FQGTGA. The CDR3: CASSLTNQESQYF. In nucleotides, the CDR3 is TGTGCCAGCAGCTTAACCAACCAAGAGAGCCAGTACTTC.

The chain carries TRBV19 and TRBJ1-1; D perhaps matches TRBD1 (5 bases). Trimming stripped 0 bases from V and 6 bases from J, with 14 bases between. From germline, CDR1 is LNHDA and CDR2 SQIVND (reference sequence). This CDR3 is built from 15 residues. The CDR3 DNA reads TGTGCCAGTAGTATAGATCGACGGTGGGACGCTGAAGCTTTCTTT. It specifies CASSIDRRWDAEAFF.

Turning to this clonotype: One end of the junction is discordant with germline, which a read error may explain. The chain recombines TRBV2 with TRBJ1-2, with 7 bases fitting TRBD1. Per the germline V gene, CDR1 is SNHLY and CDR2 is FYNNEI. The CDR3 sequence is 14 residues long. CDR3 loop: CAISQVQGDYGYTF. The CDR3 nucleotides read TGCGCCATCAGCCAAGTTCAGGGGGACTATGGCTACACCTTC.

The chain couples TRBV3-1 to TRBJ1-6; D not resolved. In germline, CDR1 is LGHDT, CDR2 YNNKEL (reference sequence). V lost 2 bases and J lost 7, with 6 bases in between. CDR3 size: 13 residues. This chain's CDR3 is CASSQLGNSPLHF. The CDR3 bases are TGTGCCAGCAGCCAATTAGGGAATTCACCCCTCCACTTT.

This clonotype was detected only once. The V and J genes are TRBV29-1 and TRBJ1-2; possible D gene TRBD1, 6 bases. Deletions cut 8 bases from V and 3 bases from J, with 16 bases between. Per germline, CDR1 SQVTM and CDR2 ANQGSEA. This CDR3 has 13 residues. The CDR3 loop reads CSLIKGEDYGYTF. The CDR3 DNA reads as TGCAGCTTGATAAAGGGGGAGGACTATGGCTACACCTTC.

As for this clonotype: Being one base from a much bigger clone, this may be a read error. This likely comes from a read error, as the CDR3 has no conserved phenylalanine or tryptophan at its end. This sequence joins TRBV10-3 and TRBJ1-1; D perhaps matches TRBD1 (5 bases). Germline values: CDR1 ENHRY, CDR2 SYGVKD. The CDR3 consists of 14 residues. V was shortened by 11 bases and J by 3 bases, with 19 bases between the two germline ends. CDR3: CAAGEGIEYTEAFL. CDR3 sequence (DNA): TGTGCCGCCGGGGAGGGGATTGAGTACACTGAAGCTTTCCTT.

There are many counts of this clonotype. V gene TRBV10-3 combines with J gene TRBJ1-5; no clear D. The CDR3 extends over 13 amino acids. Trimming took 3 bases from V and 0 from J, leaving 3 bases between them. Per the germline V gene, CDR1 is ENHRY and CDR2 is SYGVKD. CDR3 bases: TGTGCCATCAGTGAAAGTAGCAATCAGCCCCAGCATTTT. Protein sequence: CAISESSNQPQHF.

In its sample, this clonotype was seen a few times. This chain connects TRBV20-1 to TRBJ1-2; D possibly corresponds to TRBD1 (5 bases). CDR3 length: 16 amino acids. Germline CDR1 and CDR2: DFQATT and SNEGSKA (reference sequence). Between the trimmed V and J ends, which lost 0 bases and 0 bases, there was a span of 14 bases. The CDR3 coding sequence is TGCAGTGCTAGAGATTTGGGGGGTAAAGCTAACTATGGCTACACCTTC. It specifies CSARDLGGKANYGYTF.

The rearrangement uses TRBV9 and TRBJ1-1; weak D call: TRBD1 (6 bases). The CDR3 loop spans 15 amino acids. The V gene's germline CDR1 is SGDLS and CDR2 YYNGEE. Trimming pared 2 bases from V and 1 base from J, leaving 12 bases between. As DNA, the CDR3 is TGTGCCAGCAGCGTTTGGGGAGGGGGGAACACTGAAGCTTTCTTT. Protein: CASSVWGGGNTEAFF. The entire variable domain, with the rest obtained from reference TRBV9 and TRBJ1-1, is as follows: DSGVTQTPKHLITATGQRVTLRCSPRSGDLSVYWYQQSLDQGLQFLIQYYNGEERAKGNILERFSAQQFPDLHSELNLSSLELGDSALYFCASSVWGGGNTEAFFGQGTRLTVV.

This clonotype was seen at least ten times. The rearrangement uses TRBV7-9 and TRBJ2-6; no clear D gene. The germline CDR1 and CDR2 sequences are SEHNR and FQNEAQ (reference sequence). This CDR3 has 15 amino acids. V was shortened by 3 bases and J by 4 bases, with 10 bases between the two germline ends. The CDR3 protein is CASSFGVPGANVLTF. The CDR3 bases are TGTGCCAGCAGCTTCGGAGTTCCAGGGGCCAACGTCCTGACTTTC.